This T cell receptor (beta chain) stems from a study of T cells expressing NK-cell markers (TCRdb year 2020). A note on the overall study: Three sorted T-cell subsets (CD3+CD56+NKG2C+, CD3+CD56+NKG2C- and CD3+CD56-NKG2C+) from several donors had their TCR beta-chain repertoires profiled. Randomly selected healthy volunteers, three men and five women, were used as the eight sequenced donors. Among the eight sequenced donors, seven were HCMV-seropositive and one was HCMV-seronegative. Sequencing of the libraries produced 2 x 150 bp reads on Illumina HiSeq 2000/2500, MiSeq or NextSeq. Broad study findings and their caveats: Those dominant clonotypes were again the most abundant among CD3+CD56-NKG2C+ cells in a handful of donors, at roughly 28.3-65%. Whether the expanded NKG2C-expressing T cell clones were specific for HCMV antigens was left unclear. In 6 or 7 donors, the dominant CD3+CD56+NKG2C+ clonotypes ranked among the top 10 CD8+ clonotypes, making up roughly 1.0-7.0% of CD8+ T cells.

For this clonotype: The target of this receptor is not known.

The CDR3 spans 16 residues, from the cysteine through the phenylalanine. The DNA is not on file. The germline V gene sets CDR1 to SGHDN and CDR2 to FVKESK. HCMV serostatus was determined by detecting HCMV-specific IgG in serum with a commercial ELISA kit. Peripheral blood mononuclear cells were isolated from blood by Ficoll density gradient centrifugation. Sequencing took place on an Illumina HiSeq 2000. TCR beta cDNA libraries were made by 5'RACE template switching that added a universal primer site and unique molecular identifiers. cDNA synthesis was primed from the TCR beta constant segment and was followed by two successive PCR amplification steps. Regarding the original processing steps: MIGEC handled demultiplexing of the reads and grouping by UMI, while MiTCR was used to assemble and quantify clonotypes. To remove erroneous sequences, TCR cDNA sequences were retained only when supported by two or more reads. The tcR package was used for downstream repertoire analysis, and clonotypes were matched across fractions by CDR3 nucleotide sequence plus V segment. Antigen specificity was annotated against VDJdb with VDJmatch, allowing one amino acid substitution in CDR3. One entry per CDR3 protein sequence results from the TCRdb reprocessing of the reads, with DNA left out. TCRdb's processing, not the study's, gives the V and J calls here. The record for this sample contains around 380,000 distinct CDR3 sequences. The ten largest make up about 10% of the sample.

The receptor was isolated from a woman between 50 and 59 years old in good health. Donor details come from another sample of the same person, matched by shared clones. Sequencing used blood T cells: a sorted CD56 or NKG2C T cell subset, CD4+ or CD8+ T cells, or bulk PBMC T cells (not recorded which). The sequence links TRBV14 to TRBJ2-5. The CDR3 in this case is CASSQDTRGVQETQYF.